The sequence of this TCR beta chain was determined in a study of control samples from healthy donors and cancer patients (dated by TCRdb to the early 2020s). Libraries were built with the immunoSEQ multiplex PCR assay. Here the immuneACCESS table is served through TCRdb, limited to in-frame sequences with V and J called. Missing clones are a known gap in these copies; in checked studies unresolved V genes cover under half, and the rest lacks a known reason. Across this sample there are about 140,000 clones, with around nine tenths seen only once. Clones ranked in the top ten supply over 1.5% of the sample. CDR3 length: 16 amino acids, cysteine to phenylalanine. Only the CDR3 DNA stays, 48 bases, in frame from base 1. CDR1 and CDR2 are drawn from the germline V gene (reference sequence): LGHDT, YNNKEL. Relative to germline, V is 4 bases shorter and J is 0 bases shorter, with 10 bases between their ends.

In regard to this clone: Its recognized antigen is unknown. Base qualities were left out, and no much larger clone turns up one base away.

The chain is encoded by TRBV3-1 (or the pseudogene TRBV3-2) joined to TRBJ2-6; D gene: possibly TRBD1, on 6 matching bases. Sequencing input: blood. The TCR originated in a man between 18 and 29 years old in good health. For the CDR3, the sequence is CASSRRQASGANVLTF. The sequenced DNA: TGTGCCAGCAGCCGCCGACAGGCCTCTGGGGCCAACGTCCTGACTTTC.